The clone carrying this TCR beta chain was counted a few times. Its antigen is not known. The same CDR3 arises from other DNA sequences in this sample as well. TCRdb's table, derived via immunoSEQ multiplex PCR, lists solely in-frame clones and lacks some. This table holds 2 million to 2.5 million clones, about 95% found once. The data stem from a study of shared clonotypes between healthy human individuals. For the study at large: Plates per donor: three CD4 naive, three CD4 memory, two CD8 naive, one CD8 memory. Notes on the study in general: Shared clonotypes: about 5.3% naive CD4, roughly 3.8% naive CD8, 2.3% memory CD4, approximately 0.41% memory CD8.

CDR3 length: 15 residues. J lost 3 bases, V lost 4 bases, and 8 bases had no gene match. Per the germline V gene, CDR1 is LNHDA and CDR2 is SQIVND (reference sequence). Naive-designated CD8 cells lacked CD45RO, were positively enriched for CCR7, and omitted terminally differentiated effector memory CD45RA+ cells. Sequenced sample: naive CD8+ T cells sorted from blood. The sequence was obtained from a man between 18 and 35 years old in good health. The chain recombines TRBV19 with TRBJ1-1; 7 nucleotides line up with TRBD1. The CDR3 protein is CASSSRQGLDTEAFF. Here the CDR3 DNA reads TGTGCCAGTAGTAGCAGACAGGGATTGGACACTGAAGCTTTCTTT.